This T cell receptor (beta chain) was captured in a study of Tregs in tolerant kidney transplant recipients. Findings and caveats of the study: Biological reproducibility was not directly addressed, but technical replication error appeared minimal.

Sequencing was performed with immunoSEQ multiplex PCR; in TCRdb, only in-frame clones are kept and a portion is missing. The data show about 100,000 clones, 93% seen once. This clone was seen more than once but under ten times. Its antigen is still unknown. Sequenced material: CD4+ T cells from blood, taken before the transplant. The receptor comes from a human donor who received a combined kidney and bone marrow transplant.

CDR3 amino acids: CASSFIGTTGNEQFF. CDR3 DNA: TGTGCCAGCAGTTTTATTGGGACTACGGGCAATGAGCAGTTCTTC. The rearrangement links TRBV28 to TRBJ2-1; 7 nucleotides agree with TRBD2. Germline V CDR1 and CDR2: MDHEN, SYDVKM. The CDR3 contains 15 residues. J lost 6 bases, V lost 3 bases, and 8 bases had no gene match.